These T cell receptor beta chains were read from a single sample in a study of regulatory T cells in long-lasting Graves disease. MiXCR, applied by TCRdb to the multiplex PCR reads, yields one record per CDR3 protein. The sample yields about 400,000 distinct CDR3 sequences, around 21% seen once. The starting material was peripheral blood mononuclear cells (PBMCs), obtained when the disease was refractory, from a patient treated with antithyroid drugs. These TCRs come from a female donor with Graves disease. Each CDR3 is given with its conserved first and last residue. The order of the fields is D gene, clone size, J gene, V gene, CDR3 protein, CDR3 DNA. A D gene is named only where the DNA matches it firmly. Only some rows state a clone size, as once, few, many or a class for expanded clones.

D: .
size: .
J: TRBJ2-5
V: TRBV6-2/TRBV6-3
CDR3: CASSGPAQETQYF
DNA: TGTGCCAGCAGTGGCCCTGCGCAAGAGACCCAGTACTTC

D: .
size: .
J: TRBJ1-1
V: TRBV6-1
CDR3: CASSPDSGDTEAFF
DNA: TGTGCCAGCAGTCCGGACAGCGGGGACACTGAAGCTTTCTTT

D: TRBD1
size: few
J: TRBJ1-2
V: TRBV27
CDR3: CASNLGTGDGYTF
DNA: TGTGCCAGCAATTTAGGGACAGGGGATGGCTACACCTTC

D: .
size: many
J: TRBJ1-5
V: TRBV2
CDR3: CASSNRENQPQHF
DNA: TGTGCCAGCAGTAACAGGGAGAATCAGCCCCAGCATTTT

D: .
size: .
J: TRBJ1-6
V: TRBV6-1
CDR3: CASSSARTANSPLHF
DNA: TGTGCCAGCAGTAGCGCCCGGACAGCCAATTCACCCCTCCACTTT

D: .
size: few
J: TRBJ2-7
V: TRBV12-5
CDR3: CASAGTMGEQYF
DNA: TGTGCTAGTGCCGGGACAATGGGCGAGCAGTACTTC

D: .
size: few
J: TRBJ1-1
V: TRBV30
CDR3: CAWSPVNTEAFF
DNA: TGTGCCTGGAGCCCAGTGAACACTGAAGCTTTCTTT

D: TRBD1
size: few
J: TRBJ2-7
V: TRBV6-2/TRBV6-3
CDR3: CASSDYRGVEQYF
DNA: TGTGCCAGCAGTGATTACAGGGGAGTCGAGCAGTACTTC

D: .
size: .
J: TRBJ2-7
V: TRBV15
CDR3: CATSSEFVGPDDEQYF
DNA: TGTGCCACCAGCAGTGAGTTTGTGGGGCCGGATGACGAGCAGTACTTC

D: .
size: .
J: TRBJ2-2
V: TRBV12-3/TRBV12-4
CDR3: CASSYGLGGTGELFF
DNA: TGTGCCAGCAGTTACGGCCTTGGGGGCACCGGGGAGCTGTTTTTT

D: .
size: few
J: TRBJ2-7
V: TRBV19
CDR3: CASSMEGYEQYF
DNA: TGTGCCAGTAGTATGGAGGGGTACGAGCAGTACTTC

D: TRBD2
size: few
J: TRBJ2-7
V: TRBV18
CDR3: CASSPTAGTFLYEQYF
DNA: TGTGCCAGCTCACCCACAGCGGGGACCTTTCTTTACGAGCAGTACTTC

D: TRBD2
size: .
J: TRBJ2-3
V: TRBV27
CDR3: CASSSTSGIGLADTQYF
DNA: TGTGCCAGCAGTTCCACTAGCGGGATCGGCCTGGCAGATACGCAGTATTTT

D: TRBD2
size: .
J: TRBJ2-3
V: TRBV6-1
CDR3: CASSATSGRATDTQYF
DNA: TGTGCCAGCAGCGCAACTAGCGGGAGGGCCACAGATACGCAGTATTTT

D: .
size: .
J: TRBJ2-1
V: TRBV30
CDR3: CAWNGEGEQFF
DNA: TGTGCCTGGAACGGAGAGGGTGAGCAGTTCTTC

D: .
size: many
J: TRBJ2-1
V: TRBV12-3/TRBV12-4
CDR3: CASSRDPSSYNEQFF
DNA: TGTGCCAGCTCCCGGGACCCGAGCTCCTACAATGAGCAGTTCTTC

D: .
size: .
J: TRBJ2-5
V: TRBV5-1
CDR3: CASSPLVPTETQYF
DNA: TGCGCCAGCAGTCCTCTAGTACCCACCGAGACCCAGTACTTC

D: .
size: few
J: TRBJ1-2
V: TRBV29-1
CDR3: CSVQSDGYTF
DNA: TGCAGCGTTCAATCGGATGGCTACACCTTC

D: .
size: .
J: TRBJ1-1
V: TRBV29-1
CDR3: CSVGVEGWGEAFF
DNA: TGCAGCGTTGGGGTCGAAGGGTGGGGTGAAGCTTTCTTT

D: TRBD2
size: few
J: TRBJ2-1
V: TRBV3-1
CDR3: CASSQGLAGEQFF
DNA: TGTGCCAGCAGCCAAGGACTAGCGGGAGAGCAGTTCTTC

D: .
size: .
J: TRBJ2-5
V: TRBV19
CDR3: CASSPFTGKKETQYF
DNA: TGTGCCAGTAGTCCCTTTACAGGGAAGAAAGAGACCCAGTACTTC

D: .
size: many
J: TRBJ1-1
V: TRBV7-9
CDR3: CASSLSYPTGYEAFF
DNA: TGTGCCAGCAGCTTAAGCTACCCCACAGGGTATGAAGCTTTCTTT

D: TRBD2
size: .
J: TRBJ2-7
V: TRBV4-3
CDR3: CASSPGLGTLEQYF
DNA: TGCGCCAGCAGCCCGGGACTAGGAACGCTCGAGCAGTACTTC

D: TRBD2
size: .
J: TRBJ2-5
V: TRBV7-6
CDR3: CASSLVGTSGSIETQYF
DNA: TGTGCCAGCAGCTTAGTGGGGACTAGCGGGAGTATTGAGACCCAGTACTTC

D: .
size: many
J: TRBJ1-1
V: TRBV2
CDR3: CASTWGDTEAFF
DNA: TGTGCCAGCACCTGGGGGGACACTGAAGCTTTCTTT

D: .
size: many
J: TRBJ1-5
V: TRBV10-3
CDR3: CAIRGSTSPNQPQHF
DNA: TGTGCCATCCGCGGGTCGACAAGTCCCAATCAGCCCCAGCATTTT

D: TRBD1
size: .
J: TRBJ1-1
V: TRBV18
CDR3: CASSPNRGQDTEAFF
DNA: TGTGCCAGCTCACCGAATAGGGGACAGGACACTGAAGCTTTCTTT

D: .
size: few
J: TRBJ2-5
V: TRBV11-2
CDR3: CASSFGMVAKERETQYF
DNA: TGTGCCAGCAGCTTCGGGATGGTAGCCAAAGAGCGGGAGACCCAGTACTTC

D: .
size: many
J: TRBJ2-2
V: TRBV28
CDR3: CATTLYTTGELFF
DNA: TGTGCCACCACGCTTTATACCACCGGGGAGCTGTTTTTT

D: .
size: few
J: TRBJ1-4
V: TRBV6-2/TRBV6-3
CDR3: CASSYYPTNEKLFF
DNA: TGTGCCAGCAGTTACTATCCAACTAATGAAAAACTGTTTTTT

D: .
size: .
J: TRBJ2-1
V: TRBV7-2
CDR3: CASSLVGNSYNEQFF
DNA: TGTGCCAGCAGCTTAGTAGGAAACTCCTACAATGAGCAGTTCTTC

D: TRBD2
size: .
J: TRBJ2-2
V: TRBV2
CDR3: CGSSEGLAGVWTGELFF
DNA: TGTGGCAGCAGTGAAGGACTAGCGGGAGTCTGGACCGGGGAGCTGTTTTTT

D: TRBD2
size: .
J: TRBJ2-7
V: TRBV5-5
CDR3: CASSSVYGRAVGEQYF
DNA: TGTGCCAGCAGCTCCGTTTACGGGAGGGCCGTAGGAGAGCAGTACTTC

D: .
size: .
J: TRBJ1-6
V: TRBV30
CDR3: CAWSVLLSPLHF
DNA: TGTGCCTGGAGTGTCCTGCTTTCACCCCTCCACTTT

D: .
size: few
J: TRBJ2-5
V: TRBV18
CDR3: CASSPPELGAQETQYF
DNA: TGTGCCAGCTCACCCCCAGAATTGGGGGCCCAAGAGACCCAGTACTTC

D: TRBD1
size: many
J: TRBJ1-6
V: TRBV28
CDR3: CASRPSAGQNNSPLHF
DNA: TGTGCCAGCAGGCCCTCCGCGGGACAGAATAATTCACCCCTCCACTTT

D: TRBD2
size: .
J: TRBJ2-2
V: TRBV6-2/TRBV6-3
CDR3: CASSERTSGTLLITGELFF
DNA: TGTGCCAGCAGTGAAAGAACTAGCGGGACTCTATTGATCACCGGGGAGCTGTTTTTT

D: .
size: many
J: TRBJ2-2
V: TRBV3-1
CDR3: CASSQGGGLFF
DNA: TGTGCCAGCAGCCAAGGCGGTGGGCTGTTTTTT

D: TRBD2
size: few
J: TRBJ2-7
V: TRBV5-1
CDR3: CASSLAGLGSYEQYF
DNA: TGCGCCAGCAGCTTAGCGGGACTTGGTTCCTACGAGCAGTACTTC

D: .
size: many
J: TRBJ1-1
V: TRBV20-1
CDR3: CSASDGIDTEAFF
DNA: TGCAGTGCTAGTGATGGCATTGACACTGAAGCTTTCTTT

D: .
size: many
J: TRBJ1-4
V: TRBV30
CDR3: CAWSVIGGRNEKLFF
DNA: TGTGCCTGGAGTGTAATCGGGGGGCGGAATGAAAAACTGTTTTTT

D: TRBD1
size: many
J: TRBJ1-2
V: TRBV6-1
CDR3: CASRAAGQGPYGYTF
DNA: TGTGCCAGCAGGGCGGCGGGACAGGGCCCCTATGGCTACACCTTC

D: .
size: few
J: TRBJ2-7
V: TRBV25-1
CDR3: CASSEGGGSYEQYF
DNA: TGTGCCAGCAGTGAAGGAGGGGGGTCCTACGAGCAGTACTTC

D: TRBD1
size: many
J: TRBJ2-5
V: TRBV27
CDR3: CASRRGDRGVETQYF
DNA: TGTGCCAGCAGGCGTGGGGACAGGGGTGTGGAGACCCAGTACTTC

D: TRBD1
size: many
J: TRBJ1-1
V: TRBV7-2
CDR3: CASSFDRASEAFF
DNA: TGTGCCAGCAGCTTCGACAGGGCTAGTGAAGCTTTCTTT

D: TRBD1
size: many
J: TRBJ2-6
V: TRBV20-1
CDR3: CSARGTGQSSGANVLTF
DNA: TGCAGTGCGAGAGGGACAGGGCAGTCCTCTGGGGCCAACGTCCTGACTTTC

D: TRBD1
size: .
J: TRBJ1-2
V: TRBV27
CDR3: CASSIKTGGTDGYTF
DNA: TGTGCCAGCAGTATAAAGACAGGGGGGACGGATGGCTACACCTTC

D: .
size: .
J: TRBJ2-5
V: TRBV20-1
CDR3: CSAPGRVKTQYF
DNA: TGCAGTGCCCCGGGCAGGGTTAAGACCCAGTACTTC

D: .
size: .
J: TRBJ2-5
V: TRBV20-1
CDR3: CSAIESGHEETQYF
DNA: TGCAGTGCTATAGAGTCTGGACACGAAGAGACCCAGTACTTC

D: .
size: many
J: TRBJ1-2
V: TRBV6-1
CDR3: CASSEAGENYGYTF
DNA: TGTGCCAGCTCCGAGGCAGGGGAGAACTATGGCTACACCTTC

D: .
size: many
J: TRBJ2-7
V: TRBV12-3/TRBV12-4
CDR3: CASSLAGRISYEQYF
DNA: TGTGCCAGCAGTTTAGCAGGGAGAATCTCCTACGAGCAGTACTTC

D: .
size: .
J: TRBJ1-2
V: TRBV6-2/TRBV6-3
CDR3: CASSSGPGRNGYTF
DNA: TGTGCCAGCAGTTCTGGTCCGGGGCGAAATGGCTACACCTTC

D: .
size: many
J: TRBJ1-2
V: TRBV30
CDR3: CAWSVGAGASYGYTF
DNA: TGTGCCTGGAGTGTAGGTGCGGGAGCAAGCTATGGCTACACCTTC

D: TRBD2
size: .
J: TRBJ2-7
V: TRBV5-1
CDR3: CASSPRGLAGIDEQYF
DNA: TGCGCCAGCAGCCCCAGGGGACTAGCGGGTATCGACGAGCAGTACTTC

D: .
size: .
J: TRBJ2-1
V: TRBV2
CDR3: CASSELTSGVRGLNEQFF
DNA: TGTGCCAGCAGTGAACTGACTTCTGGGGTCAGAGGGCTAAATGAGCAGTTCTTC

D: TRBD1
size: .
J: TRBJ2-3
V: TRBV12-3/TRBV12-4
CDR3: CASGGQRTDTQYF
DNA: TGTGCCAGCGGGGGACAGCGCACAGATACGCAGTATTTT

D: .
size: many
J: TRBJ1-1
V: TRBV28
CDR3: CASSPDQGEVAFF
DNA: TGTGCCAGCAGCCCAGATCAGGGAGAGGTAGCTTTCTTT

D: .
size: few
J: TRBJ1-4
V: TRBV5-1
CDR3: CASSLPRETPGEKLFF
DNA: TGCGCCAGCAGCTTGCCCAGAGAAACCCCGGGTGAAAAACTGTTTTTT

D: .
size: many
J: TRBJ2-7
V: TRBV10-1
CDR3: CASAGTSYEQYF
DNA: TGCGCCAGCGCCGGAACATCCTACGAGCAGTACTTC